This entry features one TCR beta chain sequence. Its antigen is as yet unknown. This specimen comes from a study of T cell repertoires and Cas9 in healthy adults. As for the study in general: CD4 and CD8 compartments: SpCas9-reactive T cells profiled for potency, cytotoxicity, lineage.

The repertoire was sequenced with immunoSEQ multiplex PCR; TCRdb's copy has only in-frame clones and lacks some. The sample records tens of thousands of clones, roughly 90% being singletons. Study-level results: In vitro, SpCas9-reactive Tregs were reported to curb effector T cell proliferation and function.

Sequencing was performed on CD4+ effector T cells (CD127+, CD25-, CD137-, CD154-) from PBMCs; culture status not recorded. This TCR was recovered from a human donor in good health.

Written as DNA, the CDR3 is TGTGCCAGCAGTTTGACCTGGGGCAGCCCCTATGGCTACACCTTC. Translation: CASSLTWGSPYGYTF. The V call is TRBV28, the J call TRBJ1-2; D may be TRBD1 (5 bases). The CDR3 loop spans 15 amino acids. Trimming took off 3 bases at V and 4 bases at J, with 15 bases between the two ends. Looked up from germline, CDR1 is MDHEN and CDR2 is SYDVKM.